This passage covers 14 T cell receptor beta chains from one sample sequenced in a study of blood T cell repertoires in COVID-19 (dated by TCRdb to the early 2020s). Libraries were constructed by the immunoSEQ multiplex PCR assay. Here the immuneACCESS table is served through TCRdb, limited to in-frame sequences with V and J called. Missing clones are a known gap in these copies; in checked studies unresolved V genes cover under half, and the rest lacks a known reason. The sample profile shows fewer than 300,000 clones; roughly nine tenths of them were found once. The ten largest clones represent about 2.2% of the sample. The source material was peripheral blood. The receptors shown here come from a woman under 40 with COVID-19, enrolled during active disease.

V and J are TRBV9 and TRBJ1-6; TRBD1 agrees at 10 bases. Trimming took 4 bases from V and 10 from J; bases not matched to a gene: 8. CDR3 length equals 15 residues. Germline V gene lookup returns CDR1 SGDLS and CDR2 YYNGEE. CDR3 sequence: CASSSHRDRGSPLHF. For the CDR3, the DNA is TGTGCCAGCAGCTCGCACCGGGACAGGGGCTCACCCCTCCACTTT.

This clone was counted a single time. This chain connects TRBV11-3 to TRBJ2-3, with 13 bases aligning to TRBD2. The CDR3 contains 16 residues. Trimming took 5 bases from V and 3 from J; bases not matched to a gene: 5. Germline CDR1 and CDR2: SGHNT and YENEEA. The CDR3 nucleotides read TGTGCCAGCAGCCAACGGACTAGCGGGAGTACAGATACGCAGTATTTT. The encoded protein is CASSQRTSGSTDTQYF.

This chain connects TRBV27 to TRBJ2-7; TRBD2 matches 7 bases. V dropped 8 bases and J dropped 6; count of bases not matched to a gene: 13. Germline values: CDR1 MNHEY, CDR2 SMNVEV (reference sequence). The length of the CDR3 is 14 residues. Here the CDR3 DNA reads TGTGCCAGCGCTGAAGTGGGAGGGCCCTTCGAGCAGTACTTC. Its protein is CASAEVGGPFEQYF.

This chain joins TRBV6-5 and TRBJ1-1, with no clear D. The CDR3 loop spans 13 amino acids. V shed 6 bases and J shed 0 bases, with 8 bases lying between them. Germline values: CDR1 MNHEY, CDR2 SVGAGI. CDR3 nucleotides: TGTGCCAGCAGCCGAACAATGAACACTGAAGCTTTCTTT. Translating it yields CASSRTMNTEAFF.

The V and J genes are TRBV20-1 and TRBJ1-4, with 8 bases lining up with TRBD1. CDR1 and CDR2 from the germline V gene are DFQATT and SNEGSKA (reference sequence). The V and J ends lost 3 bases and 5 bases, in that order; junction bases with no gene match: 5. The CDR3 covers 14 residues. CDR3: CSASPGTGNEKLFF. As DNA, the CDR3 is TGCAGTGCTAGTCCCGGGACAGGCAATGAAAAACTGTTTTTT.

This clone was counted a single time. V is TRBV6-1 and J is TRBJ2-1; TRBD1 aligns across 7 bases. This CDR3 has 16 amino acids. Germline V gives CDR1 MNHNS, CDR2 SASEGT. The V and J ends lost 4 bases and 10 bases, in that order; junction bases with no gene match: 16. The CDR3 loop reads CASSGTPGQSLTEQFF. CDR3 in DNA: TGTGCCAGCAGTGGGACTCCGGGACAGTCCCTCACCGAGCAGTTCTTC.

V is TRBV29-1 and J is TRBJ2-5; D not certain. Germline CDR1 is SQVTM and CDR2 is ANQGSEA. The CDR3 totals 12 residues. Deletions cut 6 bases from V and 5 bases from J, with 13 bases between. The CDR3 DNA reads TGCAGCGTCCACGTAGCCCTGGAGACCCAGTACTTC. This codes for CSVHVALETQYF. Full variable domain (outside the CDR3, taken from reference TRBV29-1 and TRBJ2-5): SAVISQKPSRDICQRGTSLTIQCQVDSQVTMMFWYRQQPGQSLTLIATANQGSEATYESGFVIDKFPISRPNLTFSTLTVSNMSPEDSSIYLCSVHVALETQYFGPGTRLLVL.

V and J are TRBV28 and TRBJ2-7; D may be TRBD2 (6 bases). The CDR3 length is 15 residues. Germline values: CDR1 MDHEN, CDR2 SYDVKM. Trimming left V 5 bases short and J 6 bases short, with 20 bases between. The CDR3 protein is CASSPRQRANGEQYF. Here the CDR3 DNA reads TGTGCCAGCAGTCCCCGACAGCGGGCTAATGGCGAGCAGTACTTC.

The rearrangement uses TRBV3-1 (or the pseudogene TRBV3-2) and TRBJ1-4, with 8 positions matching TRBD1. CDR1 is LGHDT, CDR2 YNNKEL, per germline (reference sequence). The J segment lost 8 bases and the V segment lost 1 base, leaving 9 bases of the junction unmatched. The CDR3 runs to 16 residues. CDR3 protein: CASSQGQGLSGEKLFF. The CDR3 DNA is TGTGCCAGCAGCCAAGGACAGGGGCTATCTGGAGAAAAACTGTTTTTT.

This chain uses TRBV7-9 with TRBJ2-1; no definite D call. V was trimmed by 1 base and J by 7 bases, leaving 5 bases between them. This CDR3 is built from 12 residues. Per germline, CDR1 SEHNR and CDR2 FQNEAQ (reference sequence). The CDR3 region has the DNA TGTGCCAGCAGCTTAGGTCAGAATGAGCAGTTCTTC. Translation gives CASSLGQNEQFF.

The genes are TRBV19 and TRBJ1-3; 8 bases are shared with TRBD1. The CDR3 is made up of 16 amino acids. Germline V CDR1 and CDR2: LNHDA, SQIVND (reference sequence). V trimming: 3 bases; J trimming: 2 bases; junction bases outside the gene matches: 6. CDR3 nucleotides: TGTGCCAGTAGTATCAACCAGGGGGCCCCTGGAAACACCATATATTTT. This encodes CASSINQGAPGNTIYF.

The chain carries TRBV18 and TRBJ1-1; TRBD1 matches 8 bases. This CDR3 comprises 12 residues. V shed 0 bases, J shed 11 bases, and the junction held 2 bases outside the gene matches. From germline, CDR1 is KGHSH and CDR2 LQKENI. CDR3 in DNA: TGTGCCAGCTCACCACCGGACAGGGACGCTTTCTTT. This gives the protein CASSPPDRDAFF. The whole variable domain, remainder taken from reference TRBV18 and TRBJ1-1, is NAGVMQNPRHLVRRRGQEARLRCSPMKGHSHVYWYRQLPEEGLKFMVYLQKENIIDESGMPKERFSAEFPKEGPSILRIQQVVRGDSAAYFCASSPPDRDAFFGQGTRLTVV.

This sequence joins TRBV6-5 and TRBJ1-1; the D gene is possibly TRBD1 (5 bases). Germline assignment: CDR1 MNHEY and CDR2 SVGAGI. V lost 4 bases, J lost 1 base, and 10 bases lay in between. The CDR3 spans 14 residues. The CDR3 sequence: CASSLDSPNTEAFF. CDR3 bases: TGTGCCAGCAGTTTAGACAGCCCGAACACTGAAGCTTTCTTT.

This clone appeared once. The same CDR3 arises from other DNA sequences in this sample as well. This chain uses TRBV30 with TRBJ1-1; D unresolved. Germline lookup yields CDR1 GTSNPN and CDR2 SVGIG (reference sequence). V was clipped by 0 bases and J by 5 bases, with 10 bases between them. The CDR3 is made up of 13 amino acids. The CDR3 sequence is CAWSVTGGTEAFF. The CDR3 DNA sequence: TGTGCCTGGAGTGTGACGGGCGGGACTGAAGCTTTCTTT.